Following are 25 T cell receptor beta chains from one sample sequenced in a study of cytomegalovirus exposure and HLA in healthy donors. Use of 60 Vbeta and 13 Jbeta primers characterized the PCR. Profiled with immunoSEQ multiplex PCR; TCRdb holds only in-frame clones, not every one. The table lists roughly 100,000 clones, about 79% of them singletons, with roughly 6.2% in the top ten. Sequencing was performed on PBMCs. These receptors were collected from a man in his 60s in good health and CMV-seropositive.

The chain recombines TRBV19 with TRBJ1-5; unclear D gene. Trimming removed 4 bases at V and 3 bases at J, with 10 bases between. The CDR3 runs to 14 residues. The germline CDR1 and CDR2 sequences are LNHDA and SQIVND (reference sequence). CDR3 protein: CASSSHLANQPQHF. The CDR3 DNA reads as TGTGCCAGTAGTAGCCATTTGGCCAATCAGCCCCAGCATTTT.

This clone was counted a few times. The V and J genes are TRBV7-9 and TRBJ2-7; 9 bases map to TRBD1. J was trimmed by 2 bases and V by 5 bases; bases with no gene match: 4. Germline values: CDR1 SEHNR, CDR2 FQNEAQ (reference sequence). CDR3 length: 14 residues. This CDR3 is CASSARQGAYEQYF. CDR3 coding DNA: TGTGCCAGCAGCGCCCGACAGGGGGCCTACGAGCAGTACTTC.

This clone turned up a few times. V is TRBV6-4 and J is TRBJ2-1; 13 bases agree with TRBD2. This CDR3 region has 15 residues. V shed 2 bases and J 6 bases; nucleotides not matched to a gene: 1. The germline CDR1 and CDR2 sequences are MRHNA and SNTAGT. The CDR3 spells CASSDTSGGANEQFF. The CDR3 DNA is TGTGCCAGCAGTGACACTAGCGGGGGGGCCAATGAGCAGTTCTTC.

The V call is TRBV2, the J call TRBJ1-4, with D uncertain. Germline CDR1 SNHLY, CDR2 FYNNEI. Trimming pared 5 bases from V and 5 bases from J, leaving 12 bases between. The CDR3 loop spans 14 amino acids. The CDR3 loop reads CASSQQISNEKLFF. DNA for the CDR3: TGTGCCAGCAGTCAACAGATCTCAAATGAAAAACTGTTTTTT.

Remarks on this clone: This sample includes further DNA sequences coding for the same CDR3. The CDR3 coding sequence is TGTGCCAGTAGTAGGGACAGCTCCTACGAGCAGTACTTC. It codes for CASSRDSSYEQYF. The chain recombines TRBV19 with TRBJ2-7; 7 bases match TRBD1. Per the germline V gene, CDR1 is LNHDA and CDR2 is SQIVND (reference sequence). V was pared by 4 bases and J by 0 bases, with 0 bases of the junction left unmatched. This CDR3 has 13 residues.

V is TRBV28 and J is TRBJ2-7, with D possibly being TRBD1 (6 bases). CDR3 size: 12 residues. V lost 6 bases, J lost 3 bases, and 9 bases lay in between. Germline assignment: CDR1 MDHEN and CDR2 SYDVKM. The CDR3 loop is CASSQGYYEQYF. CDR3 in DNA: TGTGCCAGCAGCCAGGGGTACTACGAGCAGTACTTC.

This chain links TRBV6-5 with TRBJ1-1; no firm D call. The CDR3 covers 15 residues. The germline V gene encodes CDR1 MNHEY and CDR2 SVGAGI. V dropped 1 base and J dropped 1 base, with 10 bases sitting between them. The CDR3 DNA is TGTGCCAGCAGTTACTTAGCTTCGGGGAACACTGAAGCTTTCTTT. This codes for CASSYLASGNTEAFF.

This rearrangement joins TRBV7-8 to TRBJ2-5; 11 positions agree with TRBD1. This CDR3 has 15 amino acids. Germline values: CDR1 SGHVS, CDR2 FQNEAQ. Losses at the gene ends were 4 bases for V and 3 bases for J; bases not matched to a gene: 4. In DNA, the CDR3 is TGTGCCAGCAGCTCCGGGACAGGGGGTAAAGAGACCCAGTACTTC. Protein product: CASSSGTGGKETQYF.

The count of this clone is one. The CDR3 bases are TGTGCCAGCAGCTTCCTAGGACAGGGTGGCACCATGAACACTGAAGCTTTCTTT. Residues: CASSFLGQGGTMNTEAFF. This chain joins TRBV7-9 and TRBJ1-1, with 8 bases fitting TRBD1. This CDR3 is 18 amino acids long. Germline values: CDR1 SEHNR, CDR2 FQNEAQ (reference sequence). V was clipped by 3 bases and J by 0 bases; unmatched bases: 12.

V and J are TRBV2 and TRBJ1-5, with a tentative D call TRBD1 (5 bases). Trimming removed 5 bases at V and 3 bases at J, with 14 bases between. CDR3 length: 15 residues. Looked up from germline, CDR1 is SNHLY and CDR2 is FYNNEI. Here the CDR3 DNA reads TGTGCCAGCAGTCGGGCAGGACAAAACAATCAGCCCCAGCATTTT. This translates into CASSRAGQNNQPQHF. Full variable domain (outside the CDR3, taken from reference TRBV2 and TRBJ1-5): EPEVTQTPSHQVTQMGQEVILRCVPISNHLYFYWYRQILGQKVEFLVSFYNNEISEKSEIFDDQFSVERPDGSNFTLKIRSTKLEDSAMYFCASSRAGQNNQPQHFGDGTRLSIL.

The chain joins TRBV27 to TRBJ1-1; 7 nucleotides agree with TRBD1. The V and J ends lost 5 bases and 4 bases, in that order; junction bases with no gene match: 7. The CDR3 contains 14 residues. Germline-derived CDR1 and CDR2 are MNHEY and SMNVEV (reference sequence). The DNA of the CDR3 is TGTGCCAGCAGTAGACTGACAGGGAGCACTGAAGCTTTCTTT. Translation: CASSRLTGSTEAFF.

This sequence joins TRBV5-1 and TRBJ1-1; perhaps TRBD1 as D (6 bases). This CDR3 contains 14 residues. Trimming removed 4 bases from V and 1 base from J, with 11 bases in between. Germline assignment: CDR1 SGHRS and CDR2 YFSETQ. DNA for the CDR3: TGCGCCAGCAGCGCGGACAGCTCGAACACTGAAGCTTTCTTT. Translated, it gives CASSADSSNTEAFF.

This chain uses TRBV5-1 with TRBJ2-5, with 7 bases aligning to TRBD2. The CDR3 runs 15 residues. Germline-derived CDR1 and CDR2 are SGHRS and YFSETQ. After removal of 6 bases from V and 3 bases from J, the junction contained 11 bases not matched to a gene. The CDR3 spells CASIYRGGMEETQYF. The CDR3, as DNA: TGCGCCAGCATCTATAGGGGAGGGATGGAAGAGACCCAGTACTTC.

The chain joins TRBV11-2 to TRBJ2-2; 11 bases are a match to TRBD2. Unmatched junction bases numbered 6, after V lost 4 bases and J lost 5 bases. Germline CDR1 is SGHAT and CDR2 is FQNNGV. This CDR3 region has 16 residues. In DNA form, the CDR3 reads TGTGCCAGCAGCTGGGATGTAGCGGGGGGGACCGGGGAGCTGTTTTTT. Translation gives CASSWDVAGGTGELFF.

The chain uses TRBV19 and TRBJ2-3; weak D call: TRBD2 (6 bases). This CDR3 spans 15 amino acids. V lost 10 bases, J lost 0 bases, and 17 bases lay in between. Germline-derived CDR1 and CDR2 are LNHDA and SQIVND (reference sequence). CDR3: CATAVLSGSTDTQYF. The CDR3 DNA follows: TGTGCCACCGCCGTACTTAGCGGAAGCACAGATACGCAGTATTTT.

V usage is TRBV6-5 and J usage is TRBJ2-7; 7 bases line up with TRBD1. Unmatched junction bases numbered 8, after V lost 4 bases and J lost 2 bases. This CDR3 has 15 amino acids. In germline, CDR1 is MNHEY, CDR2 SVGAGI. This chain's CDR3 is CASSWASGTAYEQYF. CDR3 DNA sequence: TGTGCCAGCAGTTGGGCTTCCGGGACAGCCTACGAGCAGTACTTC.

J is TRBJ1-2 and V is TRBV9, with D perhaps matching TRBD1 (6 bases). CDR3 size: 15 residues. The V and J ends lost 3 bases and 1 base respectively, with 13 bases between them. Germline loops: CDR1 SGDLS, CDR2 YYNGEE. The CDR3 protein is CASSAGTKVNYGYTF. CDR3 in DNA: TGTGCCAGCAGCGCCGGGACAAAGGTTAACTATGGCTACACCTTC. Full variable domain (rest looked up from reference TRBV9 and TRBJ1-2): DSGVTQTPKHLITATGQRVTLRCSPRSGDLSVYWYQQSLDQGLQFLIQYYNGEERAKGNILERFSAQQFPDLHSELNLSSLELGDSALYFCASSAGTKVNYGYTFGSGTRLTVV.

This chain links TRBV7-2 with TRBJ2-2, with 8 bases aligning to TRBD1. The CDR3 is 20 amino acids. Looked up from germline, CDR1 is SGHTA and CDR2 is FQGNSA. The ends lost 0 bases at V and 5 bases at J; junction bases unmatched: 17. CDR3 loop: CASSLAFSDRGQRRTGELFF. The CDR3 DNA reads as TGTGCCAGCAGCTTAGCCTTCAGTGACAGGGGCCAACGTCGGACCGGGGAGCTGTTTTTT. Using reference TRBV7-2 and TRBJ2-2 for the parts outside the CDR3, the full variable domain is GAGVSQSPSNKVTEKGKDVELRCDPISGHTALYWYRQSLGQGLEFLIYFQGNSAPDKSGLPSDRFSAERTGGSVSTLTIQRTQQEDSAVYLCASSLAFSDRGQRRTGELFFGEGSRLTVL.

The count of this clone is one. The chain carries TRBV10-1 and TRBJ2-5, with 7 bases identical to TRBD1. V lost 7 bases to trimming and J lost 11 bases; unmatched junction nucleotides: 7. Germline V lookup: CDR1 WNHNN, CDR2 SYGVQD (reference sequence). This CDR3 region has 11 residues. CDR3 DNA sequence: TGCGCCAGCACGGCAGGGGGTGAGCAGTACTTC. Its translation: CASTAGGEQYF.

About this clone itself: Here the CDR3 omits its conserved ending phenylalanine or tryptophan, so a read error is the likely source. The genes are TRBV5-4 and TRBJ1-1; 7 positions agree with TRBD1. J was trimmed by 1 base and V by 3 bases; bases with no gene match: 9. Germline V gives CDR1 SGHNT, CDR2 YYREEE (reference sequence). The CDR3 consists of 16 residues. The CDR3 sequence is CASSSWKGGQNTEAFS. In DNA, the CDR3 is TGTGCCAGCAGCTCCTGGAAAGGGGGCCAGAACACTGAAGCTTTCTCT.

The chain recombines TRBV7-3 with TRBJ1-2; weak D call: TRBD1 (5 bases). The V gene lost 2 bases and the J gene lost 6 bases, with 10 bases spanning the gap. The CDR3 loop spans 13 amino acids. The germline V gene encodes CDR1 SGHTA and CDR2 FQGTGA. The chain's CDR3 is CASSLSGGDGYTF. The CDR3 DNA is TGTGCCAGCAGCTTATCGGGGGGGGATGGCTACACCTTC.

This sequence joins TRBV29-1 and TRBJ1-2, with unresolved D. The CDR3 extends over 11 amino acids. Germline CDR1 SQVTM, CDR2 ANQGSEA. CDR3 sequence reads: CTAYGVYGYTF. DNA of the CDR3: TGCACCGCTTACGGGGTCTATGGCTACACCTTC.

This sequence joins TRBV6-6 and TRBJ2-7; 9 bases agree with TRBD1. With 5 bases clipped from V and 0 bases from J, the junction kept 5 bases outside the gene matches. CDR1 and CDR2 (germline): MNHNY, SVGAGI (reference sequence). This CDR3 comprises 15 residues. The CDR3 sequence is CASSKGTGSSYEQYF. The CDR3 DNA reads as TGTGCCAGCAGTAAGGGGACAGGGAGCTCCTACGAGCAGTACTTC.

The CDR3 coding sequence is TGTGCCAGCAGGCTAAGCGGGAGCTCCTACAATGAGCAGTTCTTC. Translating it yields CASRLSGSSYNEQFF. V usage is TRBV7-2 and J usage is TRBJ2-1; 8 positions agree with TRBD2. The germline gives CDR1 SGHTA, CDR2 FQGNSA. V was clipped by 6 bases and J by 0 bases; unmatched bases: 4. The CDR3 has 15 residues. Full variable domain (rest looked up from reference TRBV7-2 and TRBJ2-1): GAGVSQSPSNKVTEKGKDVELRCDPISGHTALYWYRQSLGQGLEFLIYFQGNSAPDKSGLPSDRFSAERTGGSVSTLTIQRTQQEDSAVYLCASRLSGSSYNEQFFGPGTRLTVL.

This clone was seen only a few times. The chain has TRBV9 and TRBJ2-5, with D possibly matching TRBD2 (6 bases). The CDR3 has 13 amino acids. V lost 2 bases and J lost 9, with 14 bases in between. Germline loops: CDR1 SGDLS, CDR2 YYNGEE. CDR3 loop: CASSVEGRRAQYF. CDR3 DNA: TGTGCCAGCAGCGTTGAGGGGCGGAGGGCCCAGTACTTC.